This T cell receptor (beta chain) is drawn from a study of vaccination effects on CD4 cells after COVID-19. Expansion with viral peptide pools was applied to antigen-specific CD4+ T cells by the ViraFEST assay prior to sequencing. After more than 8 days in culture, the CD4+ T cells were isolated. Two doses of BNT162b2 or mRNA-1273 vaccine were administered to participants. Vaccinated participants had no history of SARS-CoV-2 infection and tested negative for nucleocapsid antibodies. It was with approximately 10 IU/ml IL-2 and approximately 10 ug/ml peptides that 1.8 million or so PBMC per well were cultured. Cultures had half their medium replaced with IL-2 medium on days 3 and 7. Remarks on this clone: Its antigen is undetermined.

The protocol was immunoSEQ multiplex PCR, while the TCRdb copy is restricted to in-frame clones and leaves out a portion. The data show 25,000 or so clones, with 70% to 75% seen just once and 7.8% held by the top ten. The V gene lost 2 bases and the J gene lost 6 bases, with 8 bases spanning the gap. Germline CDR1 and CDR2: SGHDT and YYEEEE. The CDR3 is 12 residues long. Findings of the study overall: Among infection- and vaccine-induced clones, marked clonal contraction occurred late after vaccination.

This chain links TRBV5-6 with TRBJ1-2; the D is unclear. The origin of this receptor is a human donor who received a COVID-19 vaccine. Sequenced material: CD4+ T cells from PBMCs cultured with SARS-CoV-2 spike peptides, taken after COVID-19 vaccination. The CDR3 here is CASSFRLDGYTF. DNA for the CDR3: TGTGCCAGCAGCTTCAGGTTAGATGGCTACACCTTC.